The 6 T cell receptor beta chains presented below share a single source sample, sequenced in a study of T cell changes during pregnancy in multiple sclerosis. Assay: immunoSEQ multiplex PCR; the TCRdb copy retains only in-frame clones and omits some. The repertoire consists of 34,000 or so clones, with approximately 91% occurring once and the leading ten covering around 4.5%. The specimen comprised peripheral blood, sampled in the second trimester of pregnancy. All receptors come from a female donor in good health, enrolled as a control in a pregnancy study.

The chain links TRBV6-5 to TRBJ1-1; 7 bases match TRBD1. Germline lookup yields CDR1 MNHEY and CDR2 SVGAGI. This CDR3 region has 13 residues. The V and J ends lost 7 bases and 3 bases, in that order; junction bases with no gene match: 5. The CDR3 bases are TGTGCCAGCAACAGGGGATCGCACACTGAAGCTTTCTTT. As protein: CASNRGSHTEAFF.

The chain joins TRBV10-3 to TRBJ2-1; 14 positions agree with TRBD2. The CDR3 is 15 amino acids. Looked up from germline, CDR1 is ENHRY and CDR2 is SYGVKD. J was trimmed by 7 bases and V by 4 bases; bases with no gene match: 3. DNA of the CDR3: TGTGCCATCAGTGGACTAGCGGGGGGGCCGAATGAGCAGTTCTTC. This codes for CAISGLAGGPNEQFF.

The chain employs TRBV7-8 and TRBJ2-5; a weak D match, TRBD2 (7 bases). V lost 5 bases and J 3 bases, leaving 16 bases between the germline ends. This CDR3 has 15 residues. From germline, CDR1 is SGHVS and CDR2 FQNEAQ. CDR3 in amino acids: CASSGRGGRKETQYF. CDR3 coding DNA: TGTGCCAGCAGCGGGAGGGGGGGGCGCAAAGAGACCCAGTACTTC.

CDR3 sequence (DNA): TGTGCCAGCAGCTTAGAGTCGGCAGGGCCCCGAGGCTATGGCTACACCTTC. Its translation is CASSLESAGPRGYGYTF. The chain is built from TRBV7-3 and TRBJ1-2; D is possibly TRBD1 (5 bases). Germline V lookup: CDR1 SGHTA, CDR2 FQGTGA. The CDR3 has 17 residues. V dropped 2 bases and J dropped 4 bases, with 20 bases sitting between them.

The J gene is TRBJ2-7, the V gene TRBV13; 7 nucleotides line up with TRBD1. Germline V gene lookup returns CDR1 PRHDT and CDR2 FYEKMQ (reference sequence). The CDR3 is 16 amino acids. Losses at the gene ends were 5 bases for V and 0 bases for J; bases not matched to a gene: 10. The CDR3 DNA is TGTGCCAGCAGCCCCTATGGGACAGACTCCTCCTACGAGCAGTACTTC. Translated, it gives CASSPYGTDSSYEQYF. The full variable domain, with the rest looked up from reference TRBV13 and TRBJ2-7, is AAGVIQSPRHLIKEKRETATLKCYPIPRHDTVYWYQQGPGQDPQFLISFYEKMQSDKGSIPDRFSAQQFSDYHSELNMSSLELGDSALYFCASSPYGTDSSYEQYFGPGTRLTVT.

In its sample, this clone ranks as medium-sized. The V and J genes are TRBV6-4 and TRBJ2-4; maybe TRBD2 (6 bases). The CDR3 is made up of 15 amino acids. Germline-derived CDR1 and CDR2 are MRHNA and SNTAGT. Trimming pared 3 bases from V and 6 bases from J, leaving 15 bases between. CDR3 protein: CASSESIDGGNIQYF. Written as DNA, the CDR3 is TGTGCCAGCAGTGAATCTATAGACGGGGGAAACATTCAGTACTTC.